Given below is one TCR beta chain in context. The entry originates in a study of T cell changes during pregnancy in multiple sclerosis. The CDR3 spans 16 residues. V was clipped by 5 bases and J by 0 bases; unmatched bases: 3. The germline CDR1 and CDR2 sequences are LNHDA and SQIVND (reference sequence). Clones were read by immunoSEQ multiplex PCR, and TCRdb kept only the in-frame ones, dropping some. The profile shows 70,000 to 95,000 clones, roughly 93% of them singletons. Sequencing was performed on peripheral blood, taken in the first trimester of pregnancy. This chain links TRBV19 with TRBJ2-6, with 8 bases lining up with TRBD1. The TCR was taken from a female donor with multiple sclerosis, enrolled in a pregnancy study. The CDR3 region has the DNA TGTGCCAGTAGTGCACAGGGGGGCTCTGGGGCCAACGTCCTGACTTTC. It translates to CASSAQGGSGANVLTF.